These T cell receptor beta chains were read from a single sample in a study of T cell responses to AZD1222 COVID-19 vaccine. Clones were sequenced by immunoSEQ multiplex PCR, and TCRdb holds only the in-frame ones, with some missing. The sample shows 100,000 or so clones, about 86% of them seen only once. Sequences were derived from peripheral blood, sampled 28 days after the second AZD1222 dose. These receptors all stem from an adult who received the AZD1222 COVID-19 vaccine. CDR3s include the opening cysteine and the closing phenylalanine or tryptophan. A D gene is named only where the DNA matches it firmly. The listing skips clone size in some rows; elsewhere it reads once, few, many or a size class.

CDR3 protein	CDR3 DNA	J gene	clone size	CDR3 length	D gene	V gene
CASSRASYEQYF	TGTGCCAGCAGTCGGGCTTCCTACGAGCAGTACTTC	TRBJ2-7	.	12	.	TRBV12-3/TRBV12-4
CASSKGSGSFYEQYF	TGTGCCAGCAGCAAGGGTAGCGGCAGTTTCTACGAGCAGTACTTC	TRBJ2-7	once	15	.	TRBV11-3
CASSSTGTSGSPLHF	TGTGCCAGCAGCTCTACCGGGACCTCCGGTTCACCCCTCCACTTT	TRBJ1-6	.	15	.	TRBV3-1/TRBV3-2
CASSPIRLMGTEAFF	TGCGCCAGCAGCCCGATAAGGTTAATGGGCACTGAAGCTTTCTTT	TRBJ1-1	.	15	.	TRBV5-1
CASSRTGGTSNYGYTF	TGCGCCAGCAGCAGGACAGGGGGGACCTCTAACTATGGCTACACCTTC	TRBJ1-2	.	16	TRBD1	TRBV5-1
CATRGGRALGETQYF	TGTGCCACCAGAGGGGGGAGGGCCCTCGGGGAGACCCAGTACTTC	TRBJ2-5	.	15	.	TRBV15
CASSYVGLDTEAFF	TGTGCCAGCAGCTATGTTGGTTTGGACACTGAAGCTTTCTTT	TRBJ1-1	.	14	.	TRBV7-9
CASSDTSHNEQFF	TGTGCCAGCAGTGATACTAGCCACAATGAGCAGTTCTTC	TRBJ2-1	once	13	.	TRBV2
CASSVNQGYTGELFF	TGTGCCAGCAGTGTCAACCAGGGGTACACCGGGGAGCTGTTTTTT	TRBJ2-2	.	15	.	TRBV28
CASSLDRNTGELFF	TGTGCCAGCAGCCTGGACAGGAACACCGGGGAGCTGTTTTTT	TRBJ2-2	.	14	.	TRBV5-4
CASRQDSYNEQFF	TGTGCCAGTAGGCAGGACTCCTACAATGAGCAGTTCTTC	TRBJ2-1	.	13	.	TRBV19
CASSPGTGGLNTEAFF	TGTGCCAGCTCACCCGGGACAGGGGGCTTGAACACTGAAGCTTTCTTT	TRBJ1-1	.	16	TRBD1	TRBV18
CASSEFPGLAGTDTQYF	TGTGCCAGCAGTGAATTCCCGGGGCTAGCGGGCACAGATACGCAGTATTTT	TRBJ2-3	few	17	TRBD2	TRBV6-1
CASSQLGQGATDTQYF	TGCGCCAGCAGCCAATTGGGACAGGGGGCCACAGATACGCAGTATTTT	TRBJ2-3	.	16	TRBD1	TRBV4-1
CAISEPTLQGADGYTF	TGTGCCATCAGTGAGCCGACCTTACAGGGGGCGGATGGCTACACCTTC	TRBJ1-2	.	16	TRBD1	TRBV10-3
CASSRGVGTSGTPREQYF	TGTGCCAGCAGCAGGGGGGTTGGGACTAGCGGGACCCCTCGCGAGCAGTACTTC	TRBJ2-7	.	18	TRBD2	TRBV5-5
CASSLVSSGRLISYEQYF	TGTGCCAGCAGCTTAGTGTCGAGCGGGAGGCTCATCTCCTACGAGCAGTACTTC	TRBJ2-7	once	18	TRBD2	TRBV7-2
CASSVRAGVDTGELFF	TGCGCCAGCAGTGTCCGAGCGGGTGTGGACACCGGGGAGCTGTTTTTT	TRBJ2-2	.	16	.	TRBV10-1
CASSTTGLAAQETQYF	TGCGCCAGCAGCACAACGGGACTAGCGGCTCAAGAGACCCAGTACTTC	TRBJ2-5	.	16	TRBD2	TRBV5-1
CASSPWGNRNTEAFF	TGTGCCAGTAGCCCTTGGGGCAACCGGAACACTGAAGCTTTCTTT	TRBJ1-1	.	15	.	TRBV19
CATSDMGHPYNEQFF	TGTGCCACCAGTGATATGGGACACCCTTACAATGAGCAGTTCTTC	TRBJ2-1	.	15	.	TRBV24-1
CASHRGAGGIQYF	TGTGCCAGTCATCGTGGAGCCGGGGGAATTCAGTACTTC	TRBJ2-4	.	13	.	TRBV19
CASSPVGNGEAFF	TGTGCCAGCAGCCCCGTTGGGAACGGTGAAGCTTTCTTT	TRBJ1-1	.	13	.	TRBV7-9
CASSRSLSKYF	TGTGCCAGCAGTCGGAGTCTCTCGAAGTATTTT	TRBJ2-3	.	11	.	TRBV12-3/TRBV12-4
CASSDGTGAETQYF	TGTGCCAGCAGTGACGGGACAGGGGCAGAGACCCAGTACTTC	TRBJ2-5	.	14	TRBD1	TRBV6-4
CASSLRGDYYSEQFF	TGTGCCAGCAGCTTAAGGGGGGATTATTACAGTGAGCAGTTCTTC	TRBJ2-1	.	15	.	TRBV7-2
CASSLARGAGTGELFF	TGTGCCAGCAGCTTGGCACGGGGGGCAGGCACCGGGGAGCTGTTTTTT	TRBJ2-2	.	16	.	TRBV5-4
CASSQVGQGGETQYF	TGTGCCAGCAGCCAAGTAGGTCAGGGCGGAGAGACCCAGTACTTC	TRBJ2-5	once	15	.	TRBV3-1/TRBV3-2
CASSQDFGTQGGNGYTF	TGCGCCAGCAGCCAAGATTTTGGGACTCAGGGGGGGAATGGCTACACCTTC	TRBJ1-2	once	17	TRBD1	TRBV4-1
CASSPQGGAEAFF	TGTGCCAGCAGCCCCCAGGGGGGCGCTGAAGCTTTCTTT	TRBJ1-1	.	13	TRBD1	TRBV7-9
CSASVGRTSGLWETQYF	TGCAGTGCTAGTGTTGGCCGGACTAGCGGGCTTTGGGAGACCCAGTACTTC	TRBJ2-5	.	17	TRBD2	TRBV20-1
CASTLTVGGTEAFF	TGTGCCAGTACCCTCACTGTGGGGGGCACTGAAGCTTTCTTT	TRBJ1-1	.	14	.	TRBV19
CASSGLAQRGETQYF	TGTGCCAGCAGCGGACTAGCACAAAGGGGGGAGACCCAGTACTTC	TRBJ2-5	.	15	TRBD2	TRBV2
CAWSGDRGPSVNTEAFF	TGTGCCTGGAGCGGCGACAGGGGGCCGAGTGTGAACACTGAAGCTTTCTTT	TRBJ1-1	once	17	TRBD1	TRBV30
CASSLGGTDSAGYGYTF	TGCGCCAGCAGCTTGGGAGGGACAGATAGTGCTGGCTATGGCTACACCTTC	TRBJ1-2	.	17	TRBD1	TRBV5-1
CASRPQGLSYEQYF	TGTGCCAGCAGACCTCAGGGGCTATCCTACGAGCAGTACTTC	TRBJ2-7	.	14	.	TRBV28
CAIRGMQGNTEAFF	TGTGCCATCAGGGGGATGCAGGGGAACACTGAAGCTTTCTTT	TRBJ1-1	.	14	.	TRBV10-3
CASSLGQGRHGYTF	TGTGCCAGCAGTTTGGGACAAGGACGCCATGGCTACACCTTC	TRBJ1-2	.	14	.	TRBV2
CASSLIRLGYEQYF	TGTGCCAGCAGCTTGATTCGTCTGGGCTACGAGCAGTACTTC	TRBJ2-7	.	14	.	TRBV5-6